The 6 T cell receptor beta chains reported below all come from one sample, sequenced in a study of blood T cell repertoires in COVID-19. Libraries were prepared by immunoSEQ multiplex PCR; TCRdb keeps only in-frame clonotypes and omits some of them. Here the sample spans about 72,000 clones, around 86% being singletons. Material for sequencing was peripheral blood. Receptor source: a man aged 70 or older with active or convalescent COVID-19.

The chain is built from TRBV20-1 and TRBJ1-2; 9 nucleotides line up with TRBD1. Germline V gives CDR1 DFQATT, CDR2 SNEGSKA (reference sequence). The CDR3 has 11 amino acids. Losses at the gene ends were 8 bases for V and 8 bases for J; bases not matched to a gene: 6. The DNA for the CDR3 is TGCAGTACGGGACAGGGAGGAGGCTACACCTTC. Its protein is CSTGQGGGYTF.

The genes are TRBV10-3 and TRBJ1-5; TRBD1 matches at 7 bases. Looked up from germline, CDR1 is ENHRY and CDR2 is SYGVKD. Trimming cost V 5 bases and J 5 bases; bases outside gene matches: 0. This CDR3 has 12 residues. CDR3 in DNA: TGTGCCATCAGTACAGGGGATCAGCCCCAGCATTTT. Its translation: CAISTGDQPQHF.

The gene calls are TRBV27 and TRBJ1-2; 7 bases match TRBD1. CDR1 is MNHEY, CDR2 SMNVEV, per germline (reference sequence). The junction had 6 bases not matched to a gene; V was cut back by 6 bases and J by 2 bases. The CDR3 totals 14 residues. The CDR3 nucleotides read TGTGCCAGCAGCAAGACAGGGCGAAACTATGGCTACACCTTC. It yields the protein CASSKTGRNYGYTF.

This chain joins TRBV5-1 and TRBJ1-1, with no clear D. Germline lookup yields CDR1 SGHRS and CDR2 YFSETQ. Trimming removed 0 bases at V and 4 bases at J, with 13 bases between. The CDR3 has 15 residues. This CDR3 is CASSLDSPGITEAFF. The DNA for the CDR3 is TGCGCCAGCAGCTTGGATTCGCCAGGAATCACTGAAGCTTTCTTT.

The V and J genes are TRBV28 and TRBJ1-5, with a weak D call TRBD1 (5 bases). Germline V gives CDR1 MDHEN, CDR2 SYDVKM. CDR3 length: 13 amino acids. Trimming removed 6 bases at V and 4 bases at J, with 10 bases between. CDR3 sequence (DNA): TGTGCCAGCAGCCAGGGTTGGAATCAGCCCCAGCATTTT. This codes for CASSQGWNQPQHF.

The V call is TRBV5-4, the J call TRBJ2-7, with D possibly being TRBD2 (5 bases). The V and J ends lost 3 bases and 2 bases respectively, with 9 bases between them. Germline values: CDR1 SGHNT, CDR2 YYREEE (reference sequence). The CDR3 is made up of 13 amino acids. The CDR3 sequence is CASSSGGPYEQYF. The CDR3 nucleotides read TGTGCCAGCAGCTCCGGAGGTCCCTACGAGCAGTACTTC.